This T cell receptor (beta chain) is from a study of cytomegalovirus exposure and HLA in healthy donors. 13 Jbeta primers and 60 Vbeta primers were used for the PCR. Measured with immunoSEQ multiplex PCR; TCRdb has only the in-frame clones, and not every one. The sample has about 150,000 clones, roughly 80% seen once; the top ten hold about 2.5%. The germline gives CDR1 SGDLS, CDR2 YYNGEE. CDR3 length: 12 residues. The V and J ends lost 4 bases and 3 bases respectively, with 7 bases between them. Sequenced sample: PBMCs. This sequence was found in a male donor in good health and CMV-seronegative. The chain uses TRBV9 and TRBJ1-2; D is uncertain. DNA for the CDR3: TGTGCCAGCAGCCTCACGGACTATGGCTACACCTTC. Amino acids: CASSLTDYGYTF.